This is a list of T cell receptor beta chains from one sample in a study of spatial heterogeneity in lung cancer. Using its own MiXCR run on the 5' RACE reads, TCRdb lists one record per CDR3 protein. The repertoire holds 25,000 to 30,000 distinct CDR3 sequences, 6% seen once, with roughly a fifth in the top ten. The sample consisted of PBMCs, taken at follow-up. These receptor sequences come from a male donor with early-stage non-small cell lung cancer. Each CDR3 is given with its conserved first and last residue. Fields, in order: V gene, J gene, D gene, CDR3 protein. A D gene is named only where the DNA matches it firmly.

v_call: TRBV15
j_call: TRBJ2-1
d_call: NA
cdr3_aa: CATSSELSNEQFF

v_call: TRBV20-1
j_call: TRBJ2-7
d_call: TRBD1
cdr3_aa: CSGRGDRPYEQYF

v_call: TRBV6-5
j_call: TRBJ2-3
d_call: TRBD1
cdr3_aa: CASSYRDSDTQYF

v_call: TRBV12-3/TRBV12-4
j_call: TRBJ2-1
d_call: TRBD2
cdr3_aa: CASSNPLSGGVGEQFF

v_call: TRBV5-4
j_call: TRBJ2-1
d_call: NA
cdr3_aa: CASSTELGPGSNEQFF

v_call: TRBV4-3
j_call: TRBJ1-2
d_call: TRBD1
cdr3_aa: CASSRVVTGVAGYTF

v_call: TRBV29-1
j_call: TRBJ2-7
d_call: NA
cdr3_aa: CSGAGQSYEQYF

v_call: TRBV20-1
j_call: TRBJ2-7
d_call: TRBD1
cdr3_aa: CSAERQGLAEQYF

v_call: TRBV4-3
j_call: TRBJ1-4
d_call: NA
cdr3_aa: CASSQAPRRRANEKLFF

v_call: TRBV19
j_call: TRBJ2-7
d_call: NA
cdr3_aa: CASSIDGDSPYEQYF

v_call: TRBV7-2
j_call: TRBJ2-3
d_call: NA
cdr3_aa: CASSLSITADTQYF

v_call: TRBV29-1
j_call: TRBJ2-7
d_call: TRBD1
cdr3_aa: CSVKTGGEYEQYF

v_call: TRBV5-1
j_call: TRBJ2-2
d_call: TRBD2
cdr3_aa: CASSPGLAANTGELFF

v_call: TRBV18
j_call: TRBJ2-3
d_call: TRBD2
cdr3_aa: CASSPTSGSTDTQYF

v_call: TRBV20-1
j_call: TRBJ1-6
d_call: TRBD1
cdr3_aa: CSARDQTGANSPLHF

v_call: TRBV27
j_call: TRBJ2-5
d_call: TRBD1
cdr3_aa: CASSLSGTVQETQYF

v_call: TRBV28
j_call: TRBJ1-4
d_call: TRBD1
cdr3_aa: CASGRGQGVEKLFF

v_call: TRBV21-1
j_call: TRBJ2-2
d_call: NA
cdr3_aa: CASSTRLACELFF

v_call: TRBV30
j_call: TRBJ1-5
d_call: NA
cdr3_aa: CAWKGEGNQPQHF

v_call: TRBV5-6
j_call: TRBJ2-5
d_call: TRBD1
cdr3_aa: CASSPTGVWETQYF

v_call: TRBV6-2/TRBV6-3
j_call: TRBJ2-7
d_call: NA
cdr3_aa: CASSFPYVGTEQYF

v_call: TRBV30
j_call: TRBJ1-1
d_call: NA
cdr3_aa: CAWNKGPNTEAFF

v_call: TRBV12-3/TRBV12-4
j_call: TRBJ2-1
d_call: TRBD1
cdr3_aa: CASNRGQGTYNEQFF

v_call: TRBV2
j_call: TRBJ1-1
d_call: TRBD1
cdr3_aa: CAITGQEVTEAFF

v_call: TRBV2
j_call: TRBJ2-3
d_call: NA
cdr3_aa: CASSRSPADTQYF

v_call: TRBV20-1
j_call: TRBJ1-1
d_call: NA
cdr3_aa: CSAPTENTEAFF

v_call: TRBV5-1
j_call: TRBJ2-1
d_call: NA
cdr3_aa: CASSLWDLYNEQFF

v_call: TRBV7-6
j_call: TRBJ2-3
d_call: TRBD2
cdr3_aa: CASSLVHLAGVADTQYF

v_call: TRBV19
j_call: TRBJ2-4
d_call: TRBD2
cdr3_aa: CASSTGLAGGPWDIQYF

v_call: TRBV5-6
j_call: TRBJ1-4
d_call: NA
cdr3_aa: CASSTDTTNEKLFF

v_call: TRBV6-5
j_call: TRBJ2-7
d_call: TRBD1
cdr3_aa: CASSPRTGPYEQYF

v_call: TRBV24-1
j_call: TRBJ2-3
d_call: NA
cdr3_aa: CATSSSDTQYF

v_call: TRBV5-1
j_call: TRBJ1-1
d_call: NA
cdr3_aa: CASSFKAVTPNTEAFF

v_call: TRBV12-3/TRBV12-4
j_call: TRBJ1-6
d_call: NA
cdr3_aa: CASSFMKGLSPLHF

v_call: TRBV5-1
j_call: TRBJ2-1
d_call: NA
cdr3_aa: CASSSDSHSYNEQFF

v_call: TRBV11-3
j_call: TRBJ2-1
d_call: TRBD2
cdr3_aa: CASSSRGGFGNEQFF

v_call: TRBV6-2/TRBV6-3
j_call: TRBJ1-5
d_call: NA
cdr3_aa: CASSYSSNQPQHF

v_call: TRBV20-1
j_call: TRBJ1-4
d_call: NA
cdr3_aa: CSARDLGAEPLFF